A selection of T cell receptor beta chains follows, all from one sample in a study of shared clonotypes between healthy human individuals. Assay used: immunoSEQ multiplex PCR; TCRdb lists only in-frame clones, some missing. The sample has about 2 million clones; about 95% are singletons. What was sequenced was naive CD8+ T cells sorted from blood. Source of these receptors: a young man in good health. CDR3s include the opening cysteine and the closing phenylalanine or tryptophan. Each record gives: D gene, V gene, J gene, clone size, CDR3 protein, CDR3 DNA. D genes are given only for firm matches. Expanded clones are given a class, and other clones once, few, many or no size at all.

TRBD2	TRBV29-1	TRBJ2-5	NA	CSVELLAPQETQYF	TGCAGCGTTGAATTACTAGCGCCACAAGAGACCCAGTACTTC
NA	TRBV13	TRBJ1-1	once	CASSLEGGNTEAFF	TGTGCCAGCAGCTTAGAAGGGGGTAACACTGAAGCTTTCTTT
NA	TRBV19	TRBJ1-5	NA	CASSLSPYGLSNQPQHF	TGTGCCAGTAGTCTATCCCCCTATGGGCTTAGCAATCAGCCCCAGCATTTT
TRBD2	TRBV7-6	TRBJ2-2	NA	CASSLTSGGSGGELFF	TGTGCCAGCAGCTTGACTAGCGGGGGAAGCGGCGGGGAGCTGTTTTTT
NA	TRBV10-2	TRBJ2-7	NA	CATETEGSYEQYF	TGCGCCACCGAGACCGAGGGATCCTACGAGCAGTACTTC
TRBD1	TRBV30	TRBJ2-7	NA	CAWRDLDRESAYEQYF	TGTGCCTGGAGGGACTTGGACAGGGAGTCGGCCTACGAGCAGTACTTC
NA	TRBV6-1	TRBJ2-7	NA	CASSAGGGYEQYF	TGTGCCAGCAGTGCAGGGGGGGGATACGAGCAGTACTTC
NA	TRBV27	TRBJ2-1	NA	CASSLGGNEQFF	TGTGCCAGCAGTTTAGGGGGCAATGAGCAGTTCTTC
NA	TRBV30	TRBJ2-3	once	CAWSRDRADTQYF	TGTGCCTGGAGCCGGGACCGGGCAGATACGCAGTATTTT
NA	TRBV4-1	TRBJ2-1	NA	CASSQSGTPNHEQFF	TGCGCCAGCAGCCAATCCGGGACGCCGAACCATGAGCAGTTCTTC
NA	TRBV5-1	TRBJ2-3	NA	CASSSSSHTDTQYF	TGCGCCAGCAGCTCTAGCTCGCACACAGATACGCAGTATTTT
NA	TRBV11-3	TRBJ1-6	NA	CASSLGGSSPLHF	TGTGCCAGCAGCTTGGGAGGGTCTTCACCCCTCCACTTT
NA	TRBV29-1	TRBJ2-2	NA	CSVWLVNSGELFF	TGCAGCGTTTGGCTAGTAAACTCCGGGGAGCTGTTTTTT
NA	TRBV13	TRBJ2-3	NA	CASSSAGWTDTQYF	TGTGCCAGCAGCTCTGCGGGGTGGACAGATACGCAGTATTTT
NA	TRBV7-9	TRBJ1-5	NA	CASSTDGYSNQPQHF	TGTGCCAGCAGCACCGACGGATATAGCAATCAGCCCCAGCATTTT
TRBD2	TRBV28	TRBJ2-3	NA	CASSSSRDYKTDTDTQYF	TGTGCCAGCAGTTCCTCCCGGGACTACAAAACGGACACAGATACGCAGTATTTT
NA	TRBV9	TRBJ2-3	NA	CASSVDVGRDDTQYF	TGTGCCAGCAGCGTAGACGTCGGAAGGGACGATACGCAGTATTTT
TRBD2	TRBV27	TRBJ2-7	NA	CASSYLAGYSYEQYF	TGTGCCAGCAGTTACCTAGCGGGGTACTCCTACGAGCAGTACTTC
NA	TRBV6-1	TRBJ2-7	NA	CASTRLGTYEQYF	TGTGCCAGCACTAGATTAGGTACTTACGAGCAGTACTTC
TRBD1	TRBV7-9	TRBJ1-4	NA	CASSGDRGAANEKLFF	TGTGCCAGCAGCGGAGACAGGGGCGCGGCTAATGAAAAACTGTTTTTT
TRBD2	TRBV27	TRBJ2-7	NA	CASSPIGTSGSTDEQYF	TGTGCCAGCAGTCCGATCGGGACTAGCGGGAGTACCGACGAGCAGTACTTC
TRBD2	TRBV29-1	TRBJ2-4	NA	CSVVLAGVQYF	TGCAGCGTTGTCCTGGCGGGGGTTCAGTACTTC
NA	TRBV30	TRBJ1-6	NA	CAWPPMSSYNSPLHF	TGTGCCTGGCCGCCTATGAGCTCCTATAATTCACCCCTCCACTTT
NA	TRBV7-2	TRBJ1-1	NA	CASSLVATNTEAFF	TGTGCCAGCAGCTTAGTTGCCACGAACACTGAAGCTTTCTTT
TRBD1	TRBV13	TRBJ2-7	NA	CASSLGGQGRYEQYF	TGTGCCAGCAGCTTAGGGGGACAGGGTAGGTACGAGCAGTACTTC
NA	TRBV30	TRBJ2-1	NA	CAWSVREIANEQFF	TGTGCCTGGAGTGTTCGGGAGATTGCAAATGAGCAGTTCTTC
TRBD1	TRBV5-5	TRBJ2-2	NA	CASSRPTGPHTGELFF	TGTGCCAGCAGCCGCCCGACAGGGCCACATACCGGGGAGCTGTTTTTT
NA	TRBV7-9	TRBJ1-2	NA	CASSFGEAGYTF	TGTGCCAGCAGCTTTGGGGAAGCTGGCTACACCTTC
TRBD1	TRBV5-1	TRBJ2-1	NA	CASSMPGQVRYEQFF	TGCGCCAGCAGCATGCCGGGACAGGTAAGATATGAGCAGTTCTTC